This T cell receptor (beta chain) was retrieved from a study of cytomegalovirus exposure and HLA in healthy donors. Whole-study results and caveats: It was in a later analysis that TCR association rates were seen to vary by HLA locus, highest for DRB1 and lowest for HLA-C.

The PCR ran on 60 Vbeta and 13 Jbeta primers. Only in-frame clones appear in the TCRdb table, and some are missing; sequencing was by immunoSEQ multiplex PCR. The sample includes over 110,000 clones, roughly 80% of them seen just once. This clone was recorded only once. The antigen is not known. Trimming removed 1 base at V and 0 bases at J, with 9 bases between. Germline V gene lookup returns CDR1 LGHNA and CDR2 YNFKEQ. The CDR3 covers 16 residues. The chain links TRBV4-2 to TRBJ1-4, with D unclear. This clonotype was sampled from a woman in her forties or fifties in good health and CMV-seropositive. Sequencing was done on a sample of PBMCs. CDR3 region: CASSQVPGATNEKLFF. The CDR3 bases are TGTGCCAGCAGCCAAGTCCCCGGGGCAACTAATGAAAAACTGTTTTTT.